The clone carrying this TCR beta chain has at least ten counts. TCRdb reanalysed the reads using MiXCR and keeps one entry per CDR3 protein. This table has fewer than 250,000 distinct CDR3 sequences, less than 35% appearing once. V was clipped by 4 bases and J by 8 bases; unmatched bases: 9. The CDR3 runs to 15 residues. Germline CDR1 reads LGHNA; CDR2 reads YNFKEQ. The sample originates from a study of kidney transplant recipient with SARS-CoV-2 infection. The clonotype comes from a male patient aged 30 to 39 who had COVID-19 and was a kidney transplant recipient. Some T cells here may be from the graft donor. Here the sequenced sample was a blood sample, taken at baseline and on day 111 from a kidney transplant recipient. V usage is TRBV4-2 and J usage is TRBJ2-1, with 9 bases fitting TRBD1. In nucleotides, the CDR3 is TGTGCCAGCAGCCGACCGGGACAGGGAGAGGATGAGCAGTTCTTC. Its translation is CASSRPGQGEDEQFF.